One sample yielded the 19 T cell receptor beta chains listed below, sequenced in a study of cytomegalovirus exposure and HLA in healthy donors. Sequenced by immunoSEQ multiplex PCR; TCRdb stores in-frame clones only, minus some. The data contain about 160,000 clones, under 90% of them singletons. Sample: PBMCs. These receptors came from a woman under 30 in good health and CMV-seropositive.

This clone appeared a single time. The CDR3 is CASSLFYSYEQYF. The CDR3 nucleotides are TGTGCCAGCAGTTTATTCTACTCCTACGAGCAGTACTTC. This sequence joins TRBV27 and TRBJ2-7; D is unclear. Germline loops: CDR1 MNHEY, CDR2 SMNVEV (reference sequence). Trimming removed 1 base from V and 0 bases from J, with 4 bases in between. CDR3 length: 13 amino acids.

This chain uses TRBV5-4 with TRBJ1-5; no clear D gene. The CDR3 runs to 12 residues. The germline CDR1 and CDR2 sequences are SGHNT and YYREEE (reference sequence). Between the trimmed V and J ends, which lost 4 bases and 3 bases, there was a span of 5 bases. The CDR3 is CASSLYNQPQHF. In DNA, the CDR3 is TGTGCCAGCAGCCTATACAATCAGCCCCAGCATTTT. Full variable domain (missing parts from reference TRBV5-4 and TRBJ1-5): ETGVTQSPTHLIKTRGQQVTLRCSSQSGHNTVSWYQQALGQGPQFIFQYYREEENGRGNFPPRFSGLQFPNYSSELNVNALELDDSALYLCASSLYNQPQHFGDGTRLSIL.

This chain connects TRBV19 to TRBJ1-5; tentative D call: TRBD1 (5 bases). CDR3 length equals 14 residues. Trimming took off 4 bases at V and 5 bases at J, with 12 bases between the two ends. CDR1 is LNHDA, CDR2 SQIVND, per germline (reference sequence). The CDR3 nucleotides are TGTGCCAGTAGTAGACTCGGGGGGGATCAGCCCCAGCATTTT. It yields the protein CASSRLGGDQPQHF.

The chain couples TRBV9 to TRBJ2-7; 7 nucleotides line up with TRBD1. The CDR3 is made up of 14 amino acids. Germline values: CDR1 SGDLS, CDR2 YYNGEE. V gave up 2 bases and J gave up 2 bases; unmatched junction bases: 4. DNA of the CDR3: TGTGCCAGCAGCGTGGGGACAGAGACCTACGAGCAGTACTTC. Residues: CASSVGTETYEQYF.

The chain is built from TRBV16 and TRBJ1-5; TRBD1 aligns across 7 bases. The length of the CDR3 is 13 residues. J gave up 7 bases and V 2 bases, and 2 bases lay outside the gene matches. Per the germline V gene, CDR1 is KGHSY and CDR2 is FQNENV. The CDR3 region is CASSQDREQPQHF. The CDR3 DNA reads as TGTGCCAGCAGCCAAGACAGGGAACAGCCCCAGCATTTT. Looking up the rest from reference TRBV16 and TRBJ1-5 gives the full variable domain: GEEVAQTPKHLVRGEGQKAKLYCAPIKGHSYVFWYQQVLKNEFKFLISFQNENVFDETGMPKERFSAKCLPNSPCSLEIQATKLEDSAVYFCASSQDREQPQHFGDGTRLSIL.

The chain has TRBV9 and TRBJ2-7; 8 bases align to TRBD1. Germline trimming cut 10 bases from V and 4 bases from J; bases unmatched to any gene: 7. The CDR3 spans 12 residues. CDR1 is SGDLS, CDR2 YYNGEE, per germline. CDR3 region: CASGTGPYEQYF. In nucleotides, the CDR3 is TGTGCCTCCGGGACAGGTCCGTACGAGCAGTACTTC.

The V call is TRBV9, the J call TRBJ2-7; D is perhaps TRBD2 (5 bases). The germline gives CDR1 SGDLS, CDR2 YYNGEE. The CDR3 loop spans 14 amino acids. Trimming cost V 3 bases and J 0 bases, with 10 bases left between them. CDR3 sequence reads: CASSGRENSYEQYF. DNA of the CDR3: TGTGCCAGCAGCGGTCGGGAAAACTCCTACGAGCAGTACTTC.

This rearrangement joins TRBV28 to TRBJ2-7; 8 bases align to TRBD1. CDR3 length: 15 amino acids. CDR1 and CDR2 from the germline V gene are MDHEN and SYDVKM. Trimming at V came to 3 bases and at J to 4 bases, leaving 8 bases not matched to a gene. The CDR3: CASSFVAGGSYEQYF. The CDR3 bases are TGTGCCAGCAGTTTCGTCGCAGGGGGCTCATACGAGCAGTACTTC. The whole variable domain, filled in from reference TRBV28 and TRBJ2-7, reads DVKVTQSSRYLVKRTGEKVFLECVQDMDHENMFWYRQDPGLGLRLIYFSYDVKMKEKGDIPEGYSVSREKKERFSLILESASTNQTSMYLCASSFVAGGSYEQYFGPGTRLTVT.

The chain carries TRBV11-3 and TRBJ2-7, with 12 bases identical to TRBD2. Germline loops: CDR1 SGHNT, CDR2 YENEEA. The CDR3 runs 15 residues. The V segment lost 5 bases and the J segment 7 bases; nucleotides outside the gene matches: 9. The CDR3 nucleotides are TGTGCCAGCAGCCCATCTAGCGGGAGGGCCGGTGAGCAGTACTTC. Translating gives CASSPSSGRAGEQYF.

This chain joins TRBV21-1 and TRBJ1-2; the D call in the table, TRBD1, was not verified against the DNA. TRBV21-1 represents a pseudogene. This CDR3 has 14 residues. The CDR3 here is CASSQDLLGGGYTF. The CDR3 DNA follows: TGTGCCAGCAGCCAAGATCTGCTAGGGGGAGGCTACACCTTC.

V gene TRBV7-9 combines with J gene TRBJ1-1, with a tentative D call TRBD1 (5 bases). Trimming stripped 2 bases from V and 6 bases from J, with 10 bases between. Germline V lookup: CDR1 SEHNR, CDR2 FQNEAQ (reference sequence). The CDR3 sequence is 13 residues long. Written as DNA, the CDR3 is TGTGCCAGCAGCTTACTCTGGGGGGCTGAAGCTTTCTTT. It specifies CASSLLWGAEAFF. Filled out from reference TRBV7-9 and TRBJ1-1, the complete variable domain reads DTGVSQNPRHKITKRGQNVTFRCDPISEHNRLYWYRQTLGQGPEFLTYFQNEAQLEKSRLLSDRFSAERPKGSFSTLEIQRTEQGDSAMYLCASSLLWGAEAFFGQGTRLTVV.

The V gene is TRBV6-5, the J gene TRBJ1-3; TRBD1 is a possible D gene (5 bases). Looked up from germline, CDR1 is MNHEY and CDR2 is SVGAGI. The ends were cut back, 0 bases at V and 3 bases at J, with 9 bases in the middle. CDR3 length: 15 residues. This CDR3 reads CASSYSAGLGNTIYF. As DNA, the CDR3 is TGTGCCAGCAGTTACTCTGCGGGGCTTGGAAACACCATATATTTT.

This clone appeared a single time. V usage is TRBV27 and J usage is TRBJ2-1, with 10 bases identical to TRBD2. This CDR3 is built from 15 residues. Trimming at V came to 6 bases and at J to 9 bases, leaving 11 bases not matched to a gene. Germline CDR1 and CDR2: MNHEY and SMNVEV (reference sequence). CDR3 coding DNA: TGTGCCAGCAGAGGTCTAGCGGGAGAGTTGGGTGAGCAGTTCTTC. Translating it yields CASRGLAGELGEQFF.

This sequence joins TRBV7-2 and TRBJ1-5, with a possible D match to TRBD1 (5 bases). Germline assignment: CDR1 SGHTA and CDR2 FQGNSA. The CDR3 consists of 15 residues. The ends were cut back, 5 bases at V and 6 bases at J, with 17 bases in the middle. The CDR3 DNA is TGTGCCAGCAGCGCCATGGGGCAGACGGGTCAGCCCCAGCATTTT. This translates into CASSAMGQTGQPQHF.

This clone occurred once. The chain couples TRBV9 to TRBJ1-1; 9 bases agree with TRBD1. This CDR3 has 17 residues. The junction had 8 bases not matched to a gene; V was cut back by 2 bases and J by 0 bases. Germline V gene lookup returns CDR1 SGDLS and CDR2 YYNGEE. In nucleotides, the CDR3 is TGTGCCAGCAGCGTTAACCCGGGACAGGGTATGAACACTGAAGCTTTCTTT. Protein product: CASSVNPGQGMNTEAFF.

The chain carries TRBV19 and TRBJ2-7; no clear D gene. V lost 7 bases and J lost 6, with 16 bases in between. Germline V gene lookup returns CDR1 LNHDA and CDR2 SQIVND (reference sequence). There are 13 residues in the CDR3. CDR3 in amino acids: CASTTNQRGEQYF. The CDR3 DNA reads TGTGCCAGTACCACTAATCAGCGAGGCGAGCAGTACTTC.

This chain uses TRBV7-9 with TRBJ2-3; a possible D gene is TRBD1 (5 bases). The CDR3 is 15 amino acids. In germline, CDR1 is SEHNR, CDR2 FQNEAQ (reference sequence). V lost 2 bases and J lost 2, with 11 bases in between. DNA of the CDR3: TGTGCCAGCAGCTTAAGGGGTTTTGACACAGATACGCAGTATTTT. It translates to CASSLRGFDTDTQYF.

The chain carries TRBV18 and TRBJ2-3; 7 bases line up with TRBD1. The J segment lost 2 bases and the V segment lost 5 bases, leaving 7 bases of the junction unmatched. This CDR3 is built from 15 residues. Germline-derived CDR1 and CDR2 are KGHSH and LQKENI. The CDR3 coding sequence is TGTGCCAGCTCAATTCGGGACAGCCTCACAGATACGCAGTATTTT. Translating it yields CASSIRDSLTDTQYF.

CDR3 in DNA: TGTGCCAGCAGCCCCTCCGGGAGCGTCGAAGAGACCCAGTACTTC. This gives the protein CASSPSGSVEETQYF. This chain uses TRBV9 with TRBJ2-5; tentative D call: TRBD2 (6 bases). The germline V gene has CDR1 SGDLS and CDR2 YYNGEE. This CDR3 is built from 15 residues. The V end lost 4 bases, the J end lost 3 bases, and 16 bases lay between the germline ends.